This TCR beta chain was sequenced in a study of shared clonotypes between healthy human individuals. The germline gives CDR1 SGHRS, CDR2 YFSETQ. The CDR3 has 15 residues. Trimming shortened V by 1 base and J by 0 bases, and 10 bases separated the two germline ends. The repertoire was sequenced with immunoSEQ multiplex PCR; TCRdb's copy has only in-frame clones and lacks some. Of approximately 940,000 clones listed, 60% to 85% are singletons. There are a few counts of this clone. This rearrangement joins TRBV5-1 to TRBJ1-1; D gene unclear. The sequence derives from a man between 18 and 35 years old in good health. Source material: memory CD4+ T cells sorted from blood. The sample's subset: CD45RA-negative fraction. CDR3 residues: CASSLNVAMNTEAFF. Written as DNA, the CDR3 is TGCGCCAGCAGCTTGAACGTGGCGATGAACACTGAAGCTTTCTTT.